The sequence of this TCR beta chain was determined in a study of T cell repertoires in cytomegalovirus infection. Study information: Evidence of both CMV infection and a matching HLA type came from public TCR beta signatures. Study-level results: Cumulative frequency of public TCR beta families picked out carriers of CMV plus the relevant HLA. The ex vivo response was dominated by HLA-C-restricted CMV-specific TCR beta clonotypes.

The CDR3 contains 15 residues. The V end lost 4 bases, the J end lost 2 bases, and 14 bases lay between the germline ends. As concerns this clonotype: Antigen: not known.

TCRdb fed the reads into MiXCR, producing one record per CDR3 protein. The table records roughly 100,000 distinct CDR3 sequences, approximately 17% of them present only once. Sequenced material: PBMCs. This sequence joins TRBV12-3 or TRBV12-4 and TRBJ1-2; D is uncertain. The source is a human donor in good health (CMV status not recorded). Some clones in this sample may be carry-over from other donors' samples. The CDR3 DNA reads TGTGCCAGCAGTTACGGACGCCGTCTAAACTATGGCTACACCTTC. Its protein product is CASSYGRRLNYGYTF.